The entry below describes one T cell receptor (beta chain). Its antigen is unidentified. Data came from immunoSEQ multiplex PCR; TCRdb stores just in-frame clones and leaves some out. The table shows tens of thousands of clones, with approximately 90% occurring only once. This specimen belongs to a study of OX40 agonist ivuxolimab in advanced cancers. Regarding the study as a whole: Compared with CD4+, CD8+ T cells on average had more expanded clones.

CDR1 and CDR2 from the germline V gene are LGHNA and YNFKEQ. V dropped 0 bases and J dropped 7 bases, with 10 bases sitting between them. CDR3 length equals 13 residues. The sequence was collected from an adult with an advanced solid tumor such as melanoma, head and neck, liver or kidney cancer. Specimen: CD4+ or CD8+ T cells sorted from blood, collected in a trial of the OX40 agonist ivuxolimab. This chain connects TRBV4-2 to TRBJ2-7; no definite D call. For the CDR3, the DNA is TGTGCCAGCAGCCAAGATCTCCTATATGAGCAGTACTTC. This gives the protein CASSQDLLYEQYF.